This T cell receptor (beta chain) was sequenced during a study of PD-L1 blockade in urothelial cancer. Clones were read by immunoSEQ multiplex PCR, and TCRdb kept only the in-frame ones, dropping some. This repertoire shows fewer than 30,000 clones, around 84% found once; its top ten account for 3%. The CDR3 has 14 residues. CDR1 LGHNA and CDR2 YSLEER come from the germline V gene. V was cut by 0 bases and J by 8 bases, with 13 bases left in between. Time point indicated: peripheral blood 6 weeks after treatment start. Sequenced here: PBMCs, sampled around atezolizumab (anti-PD-L1) treatment. J is TRBJ2-5 and V is TRBV4-3; possibly TRBD1 for D (6 bases). This clonotype originated in a man between 65 and 85 years old with urothelial cancer. The CDR3 DNA is TGCGCCAGCAGCCAAGAAAAAACAGGGCTAACCCAGTACTTC. This encodes CASSQEKTGLTQYF.